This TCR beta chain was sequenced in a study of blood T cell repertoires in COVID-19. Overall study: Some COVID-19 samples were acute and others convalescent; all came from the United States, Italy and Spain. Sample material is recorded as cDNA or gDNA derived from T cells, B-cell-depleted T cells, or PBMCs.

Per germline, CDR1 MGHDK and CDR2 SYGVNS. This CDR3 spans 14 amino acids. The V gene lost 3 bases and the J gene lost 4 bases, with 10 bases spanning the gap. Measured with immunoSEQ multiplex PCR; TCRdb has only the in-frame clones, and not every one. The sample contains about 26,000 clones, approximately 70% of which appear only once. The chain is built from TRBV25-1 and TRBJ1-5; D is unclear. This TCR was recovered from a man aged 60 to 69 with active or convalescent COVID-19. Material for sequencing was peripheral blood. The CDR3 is CASSDSGRNQPQHF. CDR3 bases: TGTGCCAGCAGTGACAGCGGGCGGAATCAGCCCCAGCATTTT.